The entry below gives a single T cell receptor beta chain sequence along with its context. The antigen is unknown. This sample is drawn from a study of cytomegalovirus exposure and HLA in healthy donors. Regarding the study as a whole: Follow-up analysis seemed to connect common viral pathogens with several of the most significant clusters identified. Roughly even sequencing depth across donors was the assumption behind the presence/absence analyses. CMV serostatus stood as the only immune exposure information on hand.

Both 60 Vbeta primers and 13 Jbeta primers went into the PCR. Some clones are missing from TCRdb's copy, which holds only in-frame ones; the method was immunoSEQ multiplex PCR. Among about 150,000 clones listed, around 85% were seen once. The CDR3 covers 15 residues. V lost 3 bases, J lost 7 bases, and 13 bases lay in between. Germline V CDR1 and CDR2: MDHEN, SYDVKM. The sequence was obtained from a boy between 2 and 10 years old in good health and CMV-seronegative. The rearrangement links TRBV28 to TRBJ1-6, with D possibly TRBD1 on 6 matching bases. The sequenced sample was PBMCs. CDR3: CASSLADRPNSPLHF. Written as DNA, the CDR3 is TGTGCCAGCAGTTTGGCGGACAGACCCAATTCACCCCTCCACTTT. Filled out from reference TRBV28 and TRBJ1-6, the complete variable domain reads DVKVTQSSRYLVKRTGEKVFLECVQDMDHENMFWYRQDPGLGLRLIYFSYDVKMKEKGDIPEGYSVSREKKERFSLILESASTNQTSMYLCASSLADRPNSPLHFGNGTRLTVT.